This TCR beta chain was captured in a study of blood T cell repertoires in COVID-19. Turning to the study itself: In each case, the material was cDNA or gDNA derived from T cells, B-cell-depleted T cells, or PBMCs.

The germline V gene has CDR1 SGHNT and CDR2 YYREEE (reference sequence). The CDR3 length is 14 residues. V was clipped by 3 bases and J by 0 bases, with 9 bases between them. The protocol was immunoSEQ multiplex PCR, while the TCRdb copy is restricted to in-frame clones and leaves out a portion. The sample records approximately 230,000 clones, less than 90% being singletons. The sequence came from a man under 40 with active or convalescent COVID-19. The gene calls are TRBV5-4 and TRBJ2-5; D is unclear. The sequenced sample consisted of peripheral blood. The CDR3 DNA follows: TGTGCCAGCAGCTACACAGCCAACCAAGAGACCCAGTACTTC. Its translation is CASSYTANQETQYF.